The sequence of this T cell receptor (beta chain) was determined in a study of shared clonotypes between healthy human individuals. For the study at large: A couple of female and a few male donors aged 18 to 49 were enrolled.

CDR3 length equals 12 residues. Germline-derived CDR1 and CDR2 are MDHEN and SYDVKM. Trimming stripped 3 bases from V and 16 bases from J, with 16 bases between. About this clone: Its antigen is currently unknown.

Sorted subsets were amplified in replicate PCRs using about 200 ng DNA, approximately 30,000 T cell genomes. Produced via immunoSEQ multiplex PCR; TCRdb's table is partial and in-frame only. The sample includes hundreds of thousands of clones, under 80% seen only once; the top ten take 1.5% to 2%. Study-wide points: Sharing across four donors was seen in 4% to 5.5% of naive CD4 clonotypes.

Naive CD4+ cells were CD45RA-selected; the remaining cells were memory. Sequenced sample: memory CD4+ T cells sorted from blood. The sample's subset: CD45RA-negative fraction. This TCR was sampled from a woman in her thirties in good health. This chain links TRBV28 with TRBJ1-3, with no clear D. CDR3 bases: TGTGCCAGCAGTTTTATGAGGTCCTATCCGTATTTT. Amino acid sequence: CASSFMRSYPYF.